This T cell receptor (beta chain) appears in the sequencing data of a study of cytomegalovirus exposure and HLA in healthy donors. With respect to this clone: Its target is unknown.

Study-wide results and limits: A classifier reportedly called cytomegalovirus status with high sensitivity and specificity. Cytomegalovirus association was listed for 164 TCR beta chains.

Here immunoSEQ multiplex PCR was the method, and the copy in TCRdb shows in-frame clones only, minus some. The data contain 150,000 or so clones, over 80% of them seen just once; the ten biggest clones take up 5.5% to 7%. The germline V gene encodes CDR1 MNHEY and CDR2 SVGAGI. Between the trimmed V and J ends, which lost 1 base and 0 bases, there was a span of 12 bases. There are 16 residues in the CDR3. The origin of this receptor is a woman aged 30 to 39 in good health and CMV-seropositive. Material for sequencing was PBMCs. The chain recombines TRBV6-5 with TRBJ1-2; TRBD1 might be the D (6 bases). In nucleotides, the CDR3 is TGTGCCAGCAGTTACTTACCCCGACAGGCTAACTATGGCTACACCTTC. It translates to CASSYLPRQANYGYTF.